This T cell receptor (beta chain) is drawn from a study of beta chain features in type 1 diabetes (dated by TCRdb to the late 2010s). Study-level background: Mean age, gender distribution, total cell number and subset yield were not different between patients and healthy donors. Across all samples, around 99 million sorted cells were examined, and cell number per subset correlated strongly with RNA yield. The study compared TCRB repertoires of sorted circulating CD4+ T cell subsets between recently diagnosed type 1 diabetes patients and matched healthy donors. Regulatory and stem cell-like memory subsets were obtained from only 8 patients and roughly 8 healthy donors, while naive and central memory subsets were obtained from all 30 or so donors.

Each donor gave one peripheral blood draw, averaging roughly 120 mL, which was collected into heparinised tubes. Using a panel that included CD45RO, CCR7, CD25, CD127, CD95 and CD27, naive, central memory, regulatory and stem cell-like memory CD4+ T cells were sorted on a BD FACSAria II. All sorted populations exceeded 98% purity. PBMCs were isolated immediately by Lymphoprep density gradient centrifugation and stained directly without culture. To minimize batch effects, samples were stained and sorted in pairs, one healthy donor with one patient per experiment. The germline V gene provides CDR1 KGHSH and CDR2 LQKENI. The CDR3 numbers 16 residues from cysteine through phenylalanine. Of all the DNA, just the CDR3 is kept, 48 bases in frame from base 1. V is cut back by 2 bases and J by 14 bases, with 9 bases in the junction unmatched. As concerns this clone: Its antigen is not yet known. The input lacks base qualities; no much larger clone sits a single base away.

The full study reports these points: In all four CD4+ subsets, TCRB CDR3 length was moderately but significantly shorter in type 1 diabetes patients. Sequencing cDNA rather than genomic DNA could over-represent highly expressing activated cells, although activation and CD3 levels did not differ between groups. At VDJ recombination sites, patients with type 1 diabetes made fewer insertions and deleted more nucleotides, a pattern implying thymic rearrangement abnormalities. The naive, central memory and regulatory TCRB repertoires appeared to resemble one another more closely among patients than among healthy donors. Shorter templates might be favored by PCR, yet because patient and control samples were amplified and corrected together, any such skew would affect both groups equally. Because small numbers of individuals were included in the HLA sub-analyses, any influence of HLA type on TCRB rearrangement was left unresolved.

All of the isolated RNA was reverse transcribed with the High Capacity cDNA Reverse Transcription Kit, so expressed TCRB transcripts were sequenced. Deep immunoSEQ sequencing was performed on naive, central memory and regulatory T cell samples, with an average of about 3.57 million total reads per sample. Sorted cells were lysed in RLT buffer and RNA was extracted with DNase-treated RNeasy Micro or Mini kits, depending on cell number. Each cell subset was processed on its own to prevent cross-contamination, while patient and healthy donor samples were processed together. The immunoSEQ multiplex PCR was used to amplify TCRB sequences from cDNA, yielding 87-bp fragments that span the CDR3 region. Amplicons were sequenced on the Illumina HiSeq platform. In the paper's pipeline: PCR bias was corrected computationally using synthetic template baselines, and reads within Hamming distance 2 were collapsed, with unmergeable singletons discarded. Reads were aligned against IMGT to assign V, D and J genes, CDR3 length and insertions or deletions at six rearrangement sites. Clonotype counts were normalized to sorted cell number within each subset before computing true diversity and Gini coefficients with the tcR R package. Repertoire sharing was quantified using the overlap coefficient calculated on TCRB nucleotide sequences. Out-of-frame TCRB sequences from naive cells were analyzed as a proxy for the pre-selection repertoire. As stored in TCRdb, this immuneACCESS dataset retains in-frame rearrangements with V and J assigned. A fraction of the clones does not appear; measured against another copy, unresolved V genes explain less than half of the discrepancy, and the remainder lacks a known reason. The D gene and trimming were derived from the DNA, and the V and J assignments and clone size from that table. Counted in this sample were about 240,000 clones; approximately 15% of them appeared once. The ten largest clones capture about 0.018% of the sample.

The V and J genes are TRBV18 and TRBJ2-1, and TRBD2 matches 16 of the central bases. The sequencing input was naive CD4+ T cells from blood. The cell subset or site label, as the study defines it: true naive CD4+ T cells. This receptor was identified in a man aged 30 to 45 with type 1 diabetes. The base sequence is TGTGCCAGCTCACCAAAGGGACTAGCGGGAGGGAGTATCGAGTTCTTC. It translates to CASSPKGLAGGSIEFF.